A single sample gave rise to the 6 T cell receptor beta chains below, sequenced in a study of T cell responses to AZD1222 COVID-19 vaccine. Profiling relied on immunoSEQ multiplex PCR, and the TCRdb table lists in-frame clones only, not all of them. The table includes some 96,000 clones, 88% detected once. The source material was peripheral blood, sampled 28 days after the second AZD1222 dose. These TCRs come from an adult who received the AZD1222 COVID-19 vaccine.

Remarks on this clone: The same CDR3 can be traced to other DNA sequences in this sample. The J gene is TRBJ1-2, the V gene TRBV7-9; D ambiguous. This CDR3 comprises 12 residues. Between the trimmed V and J ends, which lost 1 base and 5 bases, there was a span of 5 bases. Germline V gene lookup returns CDR1 SEHNR and CDR2 FQNEAQ (reference sequence). The DNA of the CDR3 is TGTGCCAGCAGCTTAGAAGCGTATGGCTACACCTTC. It yields the protein CASSLEAYGYTF. The entire variable domain, with the rest obtained from reference TRBV7-9 and TRBJ1-2, is as follows: DTGVSQNPRHKITKRGQNVTFRCDPISEHNRLYWYRQTLGQGPEFLTYFQNEAQLEKSRLLSDRFSAERPKGSFSTLEIQRTEQGDSAMYLCASSLEAYGYTFGSGTRLTVV.

The chain joins TRBV19 to TRBJ1-3; maybe TRBD1 (6 bases). This CDR3 is 16 amino acids long. V lost 3 bases to trimming and J lost 0 bases, with 12 bases between them. From germline, CDR1 is LNHDA and CDR2 SQIVND (reference sequence). CDR3 protein: CASSIPGQPSGNTIYF. The CDR3 DNA is TGTGCCAGTAGTATTCCCGGACAGCCCTCTGGAAACACCATATATTTT.

CDR3 sequence (DNA): TGTGCCACACTAAAGGGGACAGGGGGCGAGGAGCAGTTCTTC. Translation gives CATLKGTGGEEQFF. The V call is TRBV5-4, the J call TRBJ2-1, with TRBD1 matching over 12 bases. Germline-derived CDR1 and CDR2 are SGHNT and YYREEE (reference sequence). V lost 9 bases, J lost 10 bases, and 11 bases stayed unmatched. The CDR3 runs 14 residues.

This chain uses TRBV21-1 with TRBJ2-4; the table's TRBD1 call for D was not verified on the DNA. TRBV21-1 has pseudogene status. The CDR3 contains 20 residues. CDR3 DNA sequence: TGTGCCAGCAGCAAAGAACTCCGGGACACCTCGCTGGGGGCCAAAAACATTCAGTACTTC. It specifies CASSKELRDTSLGAKNIQYF.

The V and J genes are TRBV11-2 and TRBJ1-1; tentatively, D is TRBD1 (5 bases). Per germline, CDR1 SGHAT and CDR2 FQNNGV. Trimming pared 0 bases from V and 0 bases from J, leaving 8 bases between. This CDR3 is built from 15 residues. The CDR3 region is CASSLDGHLNTEAFF. In DNA form, the CDR3 reads TGTGCCAGCAGCTTAGATGGACATTTGAACACTGAAGCTTTCTTT. Full variable domain (rest looked up from reference TRBV11-2 and TRBJ1-1): EAGVAQSPRYKIIEKRQSVAFWCNPISGHATLYWYQQILGQGPKLLIQFQNNGVVDDSQLPKDRFSAERLKGVDSTLKIQPAKLEDSAVYLCASSLDGHLNTEAFFGQGTRLTVV.

This chain joins TRBV29-1 and TRBJ1-3; 7 bases match TRBD1. Trimming took 4 bases from V and 0 from J; bases not matched to a gene: 0. The CDR3 is 13 amino acids. Germline CDR1 is SQVTM and CDR2 is ANQGSEA. CDR3 nucleotides: TGCAGCGTTGGGGACAGCTCTGGAAACACCATATATTTT. Amino acid sequence: CSVGDSSGNTIYF. The full variable domain, with the rest looked up from reference TRBV29-1 and TRBJ1-3, is SAVISQKPSRDICQRGTSLTIQCQVDSQVTMMFWYRQQPGQSLTLIATANQGSEATYESGFVIDKFPISRPNLTFSTLTVSNMSPEDSSIYLCSVGDSSGNTIYFGEGSWLTVV.